The clone carrying this T cell receptor (beta chain) was seen a handful of times. Its specificity is unknown. TCRdb redid the calling of the 5' RACE reads with MiXCR, one entry per CDR3 protein. The data contain around 310,000 distinct CDR3 sequences, 15% of them singletons. These data originate in a study of T-cell memory formation after mild COVID-19. Study conclusions and caveats: Unconfirmed was the SARS-CoV-2 specificity of second-wave clones that peaked on day 37.

Per the germline V gene, CDR1 is SGHTS and CDR2 is YDEGEE. CDR3 size: 13 residues. V shed 0 bases and J 8 bases; nucleotides not matched to a gene: 0. The TCR originated in a man between 18 and 35 years old who had mild COVID-19 (a few samples of this study predate the infection). Cell type and time point are not known. V is TRBV5-8 and J is TRBJ2-1; 9 bases match TRBD2. Input material: PBMCs or a T cell subset sorted from them (not recorded which). CDR3 DNA sequence: TGTGCCAGCAGCTTGGTAGCGGGGGATGAGCAGTTCTTC. It specifies CASSLVAGDEQFF.